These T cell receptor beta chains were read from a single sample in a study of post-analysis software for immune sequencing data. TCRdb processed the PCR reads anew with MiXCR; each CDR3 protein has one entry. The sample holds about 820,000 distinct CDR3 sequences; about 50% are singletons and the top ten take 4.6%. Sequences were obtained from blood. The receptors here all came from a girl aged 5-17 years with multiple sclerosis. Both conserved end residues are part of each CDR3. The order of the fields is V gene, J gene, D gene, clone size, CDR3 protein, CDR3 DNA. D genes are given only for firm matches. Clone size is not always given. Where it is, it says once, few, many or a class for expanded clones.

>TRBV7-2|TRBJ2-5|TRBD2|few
CASSPRGSGVETQYF
TGTGCCAGCAGCCCACGTGGTAGCGGGGTGGAGACCCAGTACTTC
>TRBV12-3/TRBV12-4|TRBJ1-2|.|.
CASSSTDGANYGYTF
TGTGCCAGCAGTTCCACGGACGGAGCTAACTATGGCTACACCTTC
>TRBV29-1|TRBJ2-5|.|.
CSVEFWARETQYF
TGCAGCGTTGAGTTCTGGGCCCGGGAGACCCAGTACTTC
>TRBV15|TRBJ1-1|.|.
CATRRRGDRTEAFF
TGTGCCACCAGAAGGAGGGGCGATAGGACTGAAGCTTTCTTT
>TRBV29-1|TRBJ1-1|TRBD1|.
CSVRDRGMAFF
TGCAGCGTCCGGGACAGGGGAATGGCTTTCTTT
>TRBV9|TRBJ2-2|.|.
CASSVGPPLAGELFF
TGTGCCAGCAGCGTAGGACCTCCCTTGGCCGGGGAGCTGTTTTTT
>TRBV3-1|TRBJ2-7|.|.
CASSRSSVSSYEQYF
TGTGCCAGCAGCCGGTCTAGCGTGAGCTCCTACGAGCAGTACTTC
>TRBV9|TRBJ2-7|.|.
CASSADPAYEQYF
TGTGCCAGCAGCGCGGACCCAGCCTACGAGCAGTACTTC
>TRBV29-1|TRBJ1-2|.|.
CSVEDLRVYGYTF
TGCAGCGTTGAAGATCTACGAGTATATGGCTACACCTTC
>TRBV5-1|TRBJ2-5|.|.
CASSLVSRITQETQYF
TGCGCCAGCAGCTTGGTTTCTAGAATAACACAAGAGACCCAGTACTTC
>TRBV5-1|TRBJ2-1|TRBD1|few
CASSGGQGIYNEQFF
TGCGCCAGCAGCGGGGGACAGGGGATCTACAATGAGCAGTTCTTC
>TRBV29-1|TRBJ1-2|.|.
CSGSDLNYGYTF
TGCAGCGGTTCAGACCTTAACTATGGCTACACCTTC
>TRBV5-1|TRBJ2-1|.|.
CASSIISGNEQFF
TGCGCCAGCAGCATCATCTCCGGGAATGAGCAGTTCTTC
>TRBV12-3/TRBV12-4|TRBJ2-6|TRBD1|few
CASSPKGGFGANVLTF
TGTGCCAGCAGCCCTAAAGGGGGCTTTGGGGCCAACGTCCTGACTTTC
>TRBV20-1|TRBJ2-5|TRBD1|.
CSASRQGGAETQYF
TGCAGTGCTAGCAGACAGGGGGGGGCAGAGACCCAGTACTTC
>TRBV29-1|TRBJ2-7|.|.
CSVDQGSYEQYF
TGCAGCGTCGACCAGGGGTCCTACGAGCAGTACTTC
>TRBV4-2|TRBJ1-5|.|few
CASSRDTGWNQPQHF
TGTGCCAGCAGCCGCGACACAGGGTGGAATCAGCCCCAGCATTTT
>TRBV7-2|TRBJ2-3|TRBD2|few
CASSPTSGGSTDTQYF
TGTGCCAGCAGTCCTACTAGCGGGGGGTCCACAGATACGCAGTATTTT
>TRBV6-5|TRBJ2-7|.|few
CASSYLTSVIEQYF
TGTGCCAGCAGTTACCTAACCTCGGTAATCGAGCAGTACTTC
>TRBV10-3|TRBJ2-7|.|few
CAITPQAQATYEQYF
TGTGCCATCACCCCACAGGCCCAAGCTACCTACGAGCAGTACTTC
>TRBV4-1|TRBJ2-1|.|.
CASSPRTDEQFF
TGCGCCAGCAGCCCACGTACAGATGAGCAGTTCTTC
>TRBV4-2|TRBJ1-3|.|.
CASSQDRGGDTGNTIYF
TGTGCCAGCAGCCAAGATCGGGGGGGAGATACGGGAAACACCATATATTTT